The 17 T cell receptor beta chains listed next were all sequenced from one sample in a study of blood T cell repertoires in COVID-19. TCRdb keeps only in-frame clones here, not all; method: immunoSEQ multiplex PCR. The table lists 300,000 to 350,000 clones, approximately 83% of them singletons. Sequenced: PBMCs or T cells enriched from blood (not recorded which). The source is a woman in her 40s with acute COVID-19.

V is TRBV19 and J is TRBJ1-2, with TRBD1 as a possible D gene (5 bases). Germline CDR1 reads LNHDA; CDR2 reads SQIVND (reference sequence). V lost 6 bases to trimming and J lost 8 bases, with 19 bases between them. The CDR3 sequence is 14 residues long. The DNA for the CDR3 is TGTGCCAGTAGCCTCACGGGAGGGGCGGGCGGCTACACCTTC. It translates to CASSLTGGAGGYTF.

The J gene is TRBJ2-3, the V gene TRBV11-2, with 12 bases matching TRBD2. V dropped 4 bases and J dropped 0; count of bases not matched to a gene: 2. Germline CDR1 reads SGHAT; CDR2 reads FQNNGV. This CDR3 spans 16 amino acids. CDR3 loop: CASSSGLAGSTDTQYF. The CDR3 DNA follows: TGTGCCAGCAGCTCCGGACTAGCGGGGAGCACAGATACGCAGTATTTT.

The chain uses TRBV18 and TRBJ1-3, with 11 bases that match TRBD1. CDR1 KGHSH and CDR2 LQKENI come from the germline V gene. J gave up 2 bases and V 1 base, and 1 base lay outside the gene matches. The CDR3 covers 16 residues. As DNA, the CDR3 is TGTGCCAGCTCACCACTGGACAGGGGGCCTGGAAACACCATATATTTT. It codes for CASSPLDRGPGNTIYF.

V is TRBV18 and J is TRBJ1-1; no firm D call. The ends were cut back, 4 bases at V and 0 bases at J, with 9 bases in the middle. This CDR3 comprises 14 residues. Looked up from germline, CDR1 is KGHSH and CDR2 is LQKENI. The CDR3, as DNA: TGTGCCAGCTCACGGCTCAGAATGAACACTGAAGCTTTCTTT. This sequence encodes CASSRLRMNTEAFF.

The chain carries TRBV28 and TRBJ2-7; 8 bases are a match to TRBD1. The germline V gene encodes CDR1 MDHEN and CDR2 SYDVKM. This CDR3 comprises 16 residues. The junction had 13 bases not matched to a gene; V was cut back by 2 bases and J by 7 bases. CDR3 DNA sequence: TGTGCCAGCAGTTTAGCCCCCGGGACAGGCCTCTTAGAGCAGTACTTC. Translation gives CASSLAPGTGLLEQYF.

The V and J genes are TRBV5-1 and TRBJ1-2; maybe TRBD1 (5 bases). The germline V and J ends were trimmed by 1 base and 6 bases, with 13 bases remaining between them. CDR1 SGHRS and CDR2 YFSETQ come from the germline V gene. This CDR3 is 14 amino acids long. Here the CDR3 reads CASSLTSGLNGYTF. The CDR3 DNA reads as TGCGCCAGCAGCTTGACATCAGGGTTAAATGGCTACACCTTC.

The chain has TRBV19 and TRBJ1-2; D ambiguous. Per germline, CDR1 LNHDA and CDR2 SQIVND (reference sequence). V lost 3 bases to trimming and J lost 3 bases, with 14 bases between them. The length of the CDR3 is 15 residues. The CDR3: CASSMDSGRYYGYTF. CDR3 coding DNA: TGTGCCAGTAGTATGGACTCCGGGCGATACTATGGCTACACCTTC. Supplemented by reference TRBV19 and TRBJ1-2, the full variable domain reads DGGITQSPKYLFRKEGQNVTLSCEQNLNHDAMYWYRQDPGQGLRLIYYSQIVNDFQKGDIAEGYSVSREKKESFPLTVTSAQKNPTAFYLCASSMDSGRYYGYTFGSGTRLTVV.

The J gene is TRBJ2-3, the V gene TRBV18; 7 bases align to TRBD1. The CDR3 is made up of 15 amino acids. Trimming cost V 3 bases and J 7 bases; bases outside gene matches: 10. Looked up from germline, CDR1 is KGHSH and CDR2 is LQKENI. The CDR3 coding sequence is TGTGCCAGCTCACCCGGGACAGCGGAAATCAATACGCAGTATTTT. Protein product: CASSPGTAEINTQYF.

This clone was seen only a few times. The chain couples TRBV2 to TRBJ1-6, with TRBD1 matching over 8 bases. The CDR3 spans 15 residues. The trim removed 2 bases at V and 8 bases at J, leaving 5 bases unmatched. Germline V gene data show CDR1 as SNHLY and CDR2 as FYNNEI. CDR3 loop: CASSEQGAIDSPLHF. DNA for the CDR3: TGTGCCAGCAGTGAACAGGGGGCGATTGATTCACCCCTCCACTTT.

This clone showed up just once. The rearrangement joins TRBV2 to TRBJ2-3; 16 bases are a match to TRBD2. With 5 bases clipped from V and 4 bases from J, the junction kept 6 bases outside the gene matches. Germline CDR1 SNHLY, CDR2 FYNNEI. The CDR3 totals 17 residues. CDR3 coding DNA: TGTGCCAGCAGTCCCGGGACTAGCGGGGGGGCGCCAGATACGCAGTATTTT. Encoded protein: CASSPGTSGGAPDTQYF.

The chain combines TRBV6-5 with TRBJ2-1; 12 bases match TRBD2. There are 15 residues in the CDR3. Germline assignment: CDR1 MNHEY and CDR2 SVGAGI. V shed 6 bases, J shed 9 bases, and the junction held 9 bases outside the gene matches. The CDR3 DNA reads TGTGCCAGCAGCCACGCAACTAGCGGGAGGCCTGAGCAGTTCTTC. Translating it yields CASSHATSGRPEQFF.

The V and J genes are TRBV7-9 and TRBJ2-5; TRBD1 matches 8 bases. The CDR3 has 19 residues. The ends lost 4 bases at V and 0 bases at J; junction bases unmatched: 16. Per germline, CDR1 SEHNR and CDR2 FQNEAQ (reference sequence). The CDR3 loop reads CASSSTILGTGSYQETQYF. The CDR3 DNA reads TGTGCCAGCAGCTCGACAATTTTAGGGACAGGATCCTACCAAGAGACCCAGTACTTC.

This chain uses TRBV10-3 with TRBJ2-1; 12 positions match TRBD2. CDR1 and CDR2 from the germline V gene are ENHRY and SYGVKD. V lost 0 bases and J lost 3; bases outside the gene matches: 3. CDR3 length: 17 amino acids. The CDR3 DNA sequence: TGTGCCATCAGTGAGTCTGCTAGCGGGAGGGTCTACAATGAGCAGTTCTTC. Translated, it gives CAISESASGRVYNEQFF.

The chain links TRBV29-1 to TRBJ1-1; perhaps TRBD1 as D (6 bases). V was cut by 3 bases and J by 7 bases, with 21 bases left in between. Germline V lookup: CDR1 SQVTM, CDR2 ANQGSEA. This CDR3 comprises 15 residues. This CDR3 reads CSVEGTNVGADEAFF. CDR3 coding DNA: TGCAGCGTTGAGGGGACGAATGTGGGGGCCGATGAAGCTTTCTTT.

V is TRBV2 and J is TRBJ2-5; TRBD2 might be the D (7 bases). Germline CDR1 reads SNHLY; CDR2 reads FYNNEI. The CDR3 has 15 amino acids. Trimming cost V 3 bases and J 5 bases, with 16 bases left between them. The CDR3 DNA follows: TGTGCCAGCAGTGATGTGGGGGGGGGCCTCGAGACCCAGTACTTC. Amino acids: CASSDVGGGLETQYF.

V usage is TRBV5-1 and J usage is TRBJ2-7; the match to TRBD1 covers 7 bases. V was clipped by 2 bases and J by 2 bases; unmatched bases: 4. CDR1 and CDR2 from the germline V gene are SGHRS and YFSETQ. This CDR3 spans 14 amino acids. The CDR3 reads CASSFPGGTYEQYF. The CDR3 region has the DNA TGCGCCAGCAGCTTCCCAGGGGGTACCTACGAGCAGTACTTC.

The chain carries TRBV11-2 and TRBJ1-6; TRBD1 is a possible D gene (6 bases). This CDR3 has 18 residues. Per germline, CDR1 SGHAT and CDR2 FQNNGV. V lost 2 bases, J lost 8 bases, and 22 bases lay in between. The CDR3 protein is CASSLLLRGTRIDSPLHF. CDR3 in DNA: TGTGCCAGCAGCTTATTATTGAGGGGGACCCGGATAGATTCACCCCTCCACTTT.